This T cell receptor (delta chain) was identified during a study of Vδ1+ human thymocytes. Findings and caveats of the study: Bulk data may be misread because of unexpected Vdelta2 sequences. Thymic TRG and TRD repertoires appeared highly polyclonal. Thymic delta-chain repertoires held roughly 20% Vdelta2 sequences and few Vdelta3, despite high sort purity.

Thymocytes were sorted as CD3+ TCRVdelta1+ TCRVdelta2- after alphabeta T cell depletion. Purity of the sorted Vdelta1+ thymocytes ranged from 98% to 99.6%. RNA was extracted from the cells and then reverse transcribed. Multiplex PCR used pooled V-gene forward primers and a constant-region reverse primer to amplify CDR3s. TCRdb re-processed the multiplex PCR reads using CATT. The data show about 75,000 delta-chain clones, around 34% seen once. Germline V lookup: CDR1 TSWWSYY, CDR2 QGS. Trimming cost V 2 bases and J 0 bases; bases outside gene matches: 14. CDR3 length equals 20 residues. On this clone: Its antigen is still unknown.

This receptor was obtained from a boy in the first two years of life who had congenital heart surgery. Sequencing was carried out using Vdelta1+ gamma-delta thymocytes from the thymus. Regarding subset: FACS-sorted CD3+ TCRalphabeta- TCRVdelta1+ TCRVdelta2- thymocytes. The chain has TRDV1 and TRDJ1; TRDD3 matches at 11 bases. CDR3 loop: CALGEGKHPWGIRDTDKLIF. For the CDR3, the DNA is TGTGCTCTTGGGGAAGGGAAACATCCTTGGGGGATACGCGACACCGATAAACTCATCTTT.